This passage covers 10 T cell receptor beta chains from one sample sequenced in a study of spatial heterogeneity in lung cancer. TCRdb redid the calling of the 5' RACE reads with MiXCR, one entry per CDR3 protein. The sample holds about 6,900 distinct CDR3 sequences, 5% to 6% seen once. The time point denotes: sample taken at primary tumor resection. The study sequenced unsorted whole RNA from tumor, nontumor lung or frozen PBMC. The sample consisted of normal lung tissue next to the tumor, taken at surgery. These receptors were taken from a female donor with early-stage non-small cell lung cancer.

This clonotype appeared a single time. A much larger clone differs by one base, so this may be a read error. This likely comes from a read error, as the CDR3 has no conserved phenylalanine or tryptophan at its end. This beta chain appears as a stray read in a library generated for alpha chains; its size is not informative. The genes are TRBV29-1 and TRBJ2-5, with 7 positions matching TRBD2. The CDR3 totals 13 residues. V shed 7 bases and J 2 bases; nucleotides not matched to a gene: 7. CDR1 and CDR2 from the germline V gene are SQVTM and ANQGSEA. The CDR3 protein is CSALRAGQETQYY. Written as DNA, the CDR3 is TGCAGCGCCCTCAGAGCGGGGCAAGAGACCCAGTACTAC.

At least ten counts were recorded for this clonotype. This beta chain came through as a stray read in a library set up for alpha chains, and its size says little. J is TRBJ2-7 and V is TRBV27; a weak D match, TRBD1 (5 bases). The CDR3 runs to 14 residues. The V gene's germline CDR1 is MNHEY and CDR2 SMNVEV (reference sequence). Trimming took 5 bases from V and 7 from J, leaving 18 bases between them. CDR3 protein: CASSVQVNEGEQYF. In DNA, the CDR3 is TGTGCCAGCAGTGTACAGGTAAACGAAGGAGAGCAGTACTTC.

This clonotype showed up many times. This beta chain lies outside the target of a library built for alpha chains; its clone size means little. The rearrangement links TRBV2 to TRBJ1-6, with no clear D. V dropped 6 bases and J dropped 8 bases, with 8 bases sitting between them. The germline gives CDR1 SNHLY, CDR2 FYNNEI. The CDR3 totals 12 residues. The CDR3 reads CASRTVDSPLHF. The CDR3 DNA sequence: TGTGCCAGCAGAACAGTCGATTCACCCCTCCACTTT.

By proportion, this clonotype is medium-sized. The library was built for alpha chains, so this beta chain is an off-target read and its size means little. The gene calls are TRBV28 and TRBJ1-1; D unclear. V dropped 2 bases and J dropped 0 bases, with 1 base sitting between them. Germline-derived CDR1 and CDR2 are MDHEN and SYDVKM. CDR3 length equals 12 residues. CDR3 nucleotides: TGTGCCAGCAGTTTAATGAACACTGAAGCTTTCTTT. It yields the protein CASSLMNTEAFF.

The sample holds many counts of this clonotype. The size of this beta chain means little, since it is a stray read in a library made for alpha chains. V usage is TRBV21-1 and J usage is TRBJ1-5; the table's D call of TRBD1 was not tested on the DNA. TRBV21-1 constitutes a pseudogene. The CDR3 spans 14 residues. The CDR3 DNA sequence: TGTGCCAGCAGCAAAGCCGGACAGAATCAGCCCCAGCATTTT. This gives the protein CASSKAGQNQPQHF.

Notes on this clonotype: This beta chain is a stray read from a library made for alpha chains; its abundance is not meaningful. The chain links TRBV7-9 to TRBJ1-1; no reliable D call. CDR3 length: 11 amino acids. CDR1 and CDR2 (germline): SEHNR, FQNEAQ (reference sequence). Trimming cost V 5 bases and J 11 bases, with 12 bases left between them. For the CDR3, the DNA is TGTGCCAGCAGCACTACTCTAGCGGCTTTCTTT. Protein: CASSTTLAAFF.

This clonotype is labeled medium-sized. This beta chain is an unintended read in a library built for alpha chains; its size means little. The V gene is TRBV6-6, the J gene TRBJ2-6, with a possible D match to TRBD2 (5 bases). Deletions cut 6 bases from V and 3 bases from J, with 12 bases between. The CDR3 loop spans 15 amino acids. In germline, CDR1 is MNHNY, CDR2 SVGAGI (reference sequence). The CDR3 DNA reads TGTGCCAGCAGATGGGAGACGGGTGGGGCCAACGTCCTGACTTTC. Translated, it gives CASRWETGGANVLTF.

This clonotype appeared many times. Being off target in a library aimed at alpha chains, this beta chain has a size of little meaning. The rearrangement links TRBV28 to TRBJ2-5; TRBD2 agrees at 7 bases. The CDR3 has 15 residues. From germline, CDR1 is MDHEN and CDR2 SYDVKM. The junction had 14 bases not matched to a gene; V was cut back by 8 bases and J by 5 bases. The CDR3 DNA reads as TGTGCCAGCCATCCCGGCAGGGTACTAGCGGAGACCCAGTACTTC. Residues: CASHPGRVLAETQYF.

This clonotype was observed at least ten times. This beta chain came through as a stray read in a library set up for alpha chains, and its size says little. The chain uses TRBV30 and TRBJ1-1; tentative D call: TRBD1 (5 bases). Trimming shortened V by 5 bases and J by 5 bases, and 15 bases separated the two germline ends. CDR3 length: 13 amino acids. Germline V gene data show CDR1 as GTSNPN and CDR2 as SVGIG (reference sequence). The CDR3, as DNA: TGTGCCTGGTTAGCTCAGGGCGGTACTGAAGCTTTCTTT. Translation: CAWLAQGGTEAFF.

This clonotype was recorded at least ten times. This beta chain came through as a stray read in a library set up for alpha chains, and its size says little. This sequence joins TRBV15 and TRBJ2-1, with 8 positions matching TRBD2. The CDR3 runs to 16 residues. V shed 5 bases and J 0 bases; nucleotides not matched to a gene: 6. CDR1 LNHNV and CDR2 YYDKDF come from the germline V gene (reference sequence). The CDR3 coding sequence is TGTGCCACCAGCGTTTTAGCGGGGTCCTCCTACAATGAGCAGTTCTTC. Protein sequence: CATSVLAGSSYNEQFF.